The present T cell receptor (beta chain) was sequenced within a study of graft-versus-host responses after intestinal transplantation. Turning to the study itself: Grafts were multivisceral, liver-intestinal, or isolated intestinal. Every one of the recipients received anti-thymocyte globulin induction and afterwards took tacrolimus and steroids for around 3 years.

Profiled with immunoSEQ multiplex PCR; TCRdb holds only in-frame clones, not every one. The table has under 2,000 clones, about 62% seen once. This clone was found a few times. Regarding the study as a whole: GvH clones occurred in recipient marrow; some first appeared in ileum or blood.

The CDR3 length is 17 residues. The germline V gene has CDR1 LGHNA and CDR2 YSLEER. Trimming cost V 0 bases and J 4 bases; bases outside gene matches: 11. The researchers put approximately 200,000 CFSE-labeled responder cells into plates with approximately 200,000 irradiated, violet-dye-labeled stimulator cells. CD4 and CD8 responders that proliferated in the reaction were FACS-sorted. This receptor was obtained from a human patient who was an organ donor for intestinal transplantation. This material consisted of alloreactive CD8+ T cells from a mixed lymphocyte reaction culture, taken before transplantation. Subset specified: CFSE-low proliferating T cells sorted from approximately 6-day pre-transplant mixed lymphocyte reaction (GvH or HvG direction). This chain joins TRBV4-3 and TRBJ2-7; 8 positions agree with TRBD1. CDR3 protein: CASSQDTLGDRGYEQYF. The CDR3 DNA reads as TGCGCCAGCAGCCAAGATACCCTGGGTGACAGGGGATACGAGCAGTACTTC.